In its sample, the clone carrying this T cell receptor beta chain was seen many times. The sample originates from a study of regulatory T cells in long-lasting Graves disease. Assembly of TCR beta libraries relied on iRepertoire HTBI primers together with Arm-PCR of CDR3 regions. Via MiXCR, TCRdb re-called the multiplex PCR reads, giving one row per CDR3 protein. Of 520,000 or so distinct CDR3 sequences in the sample, around 11% are singletons; the top ten hold around 10%. The CDR3 is 12 amino acids. Trimming stripped 4 bases from V and 15 bases from J, with 16 bases between. Time point indicated: newly diagnosed GD, antithyroid drugs for less than 3 months. Making the TCR library involved RNA that had been extracted from PBMCs. In addition, the sample was reused for a study of T cells in Graves' hyperthyroidism and ophthalmopathy.

The sample in question was peripheral blood mononuclear cells (PBMCs), obtained at new diagnosis, from a patient treated with antithyroid drugs. V and J are TRBV12-3 or TRBV12-4 and TRBJ2-1; D uncertain. This TCR was recovered from a woman in her 30s with Graves disease. Here the CDR3 reads CASSWQAVSLFF. In DNA, the CDR3 is TGTGCCAGCAGTTGGCAGGCGGTTAGTCTGTTCTTC.